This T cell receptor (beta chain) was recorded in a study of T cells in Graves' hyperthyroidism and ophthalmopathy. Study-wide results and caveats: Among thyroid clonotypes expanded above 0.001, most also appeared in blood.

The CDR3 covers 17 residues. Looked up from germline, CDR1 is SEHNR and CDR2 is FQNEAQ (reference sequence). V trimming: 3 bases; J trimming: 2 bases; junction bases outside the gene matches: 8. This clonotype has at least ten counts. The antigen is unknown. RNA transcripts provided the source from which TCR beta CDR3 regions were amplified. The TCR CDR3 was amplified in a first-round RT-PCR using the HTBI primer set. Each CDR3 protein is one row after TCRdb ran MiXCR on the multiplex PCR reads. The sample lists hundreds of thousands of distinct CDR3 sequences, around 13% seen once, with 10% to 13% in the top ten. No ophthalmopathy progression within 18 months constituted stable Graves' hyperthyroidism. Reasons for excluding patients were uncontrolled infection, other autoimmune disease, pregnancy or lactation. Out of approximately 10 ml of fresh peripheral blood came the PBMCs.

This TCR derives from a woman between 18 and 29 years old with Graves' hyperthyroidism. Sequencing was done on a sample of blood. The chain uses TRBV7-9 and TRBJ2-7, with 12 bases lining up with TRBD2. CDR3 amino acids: CASSLGLAGGLPYEQYF. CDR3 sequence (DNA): TGTGCCAGCAGCTTGGGCCTAGCGGGAGGGTTGCCCTACGAGCAGTACTTC.